This TCR beta chain was identified during a study of identical twins. Study-level points and caveats: The study reached conclusions through statistical analysis that was cross-sectional, not following the same donors.

A universal primer site was incorporated via template switching, and the cDNA contained unique molecular identifiers. TCRdb ran MiXCR on the 5' RACE reads and lists one entry per CDR3 protein. The sample lists a few hundred thousand distinct CDR3 sequences; around 9% were seen once. The CDR3 has 16 amino acids. The germline V gene encodes CDR1 SEHNR and CDR2 FQNEAQ (reference sequence). V was pared by 4 bases and J by 10 bases, with 24 bases between. Details on this clonotype: The antigen is undetermined.

The TCR sequence derives from a woman between 45 and 65 years old in good health. The sequenced sample consisted of naive T cells sorted from blood. The chain links TRBV7-9 to TRBJ2-3; tentative D call: TRBD1 (6 bases). This CDR3 reads CASSYNLGQGTPAQYF. CDR3 in DNA: TGTGCCAGCAGCTATAATCTGGGTCAGGGGACCCCTGCGCAGTATTTT.